The T cell receptor beta chain under discussion was sequenced for a study of response to subunit inactivated influenza vaccine. Overall study results and limits: Each seasonal flu vaccination may recruit only limited new T cells, authors suggested.

This clonotype was observed at least ten times. Its antigen is still unknown. CDR3 size: 13 residues. The germline V and J ends were trimmed by 1 base and 7 bases, with 7 bases remaining between them. The germline V gene encodes CDR1 SGHTA and CDR2 FQGNSA. TCRdb fed the RT-PCR reads into MiXCR, producing one record per CDR3 protein. In the table there are roughly 150,000 distinct CDR3 sequences, about a tenth of which are singletons. The V call is TRBV7-2, the J call TRBJ1-4, with unresolved D. This TCR was sampled from a man aged 50-60 years who received an inactivated influenza vaccine. The sample in question was non-naive T cells sorted from PBMCs, obtained roughly 45 days after vaccination. The CDR3 sequence is CASSLGAAEKLFF. The CDR3 coding sequence is TGTGCCAGCAGCTTAGGGGCGGCTGAAAAACTGTTTTTT. Complete variable domain (other parts from reference TRBV7-2 and TRBJ1-4): GAGVSQSPSNKVTEKGKDVELRCDPISGHTALYWYRQSLGQGLEFLIYFQGNSAPDKSGLPSDRFSAERTGGSVSTLTIQRTQQEDSAVYLCASSLGAAEKLFFGSGTQLSVL.